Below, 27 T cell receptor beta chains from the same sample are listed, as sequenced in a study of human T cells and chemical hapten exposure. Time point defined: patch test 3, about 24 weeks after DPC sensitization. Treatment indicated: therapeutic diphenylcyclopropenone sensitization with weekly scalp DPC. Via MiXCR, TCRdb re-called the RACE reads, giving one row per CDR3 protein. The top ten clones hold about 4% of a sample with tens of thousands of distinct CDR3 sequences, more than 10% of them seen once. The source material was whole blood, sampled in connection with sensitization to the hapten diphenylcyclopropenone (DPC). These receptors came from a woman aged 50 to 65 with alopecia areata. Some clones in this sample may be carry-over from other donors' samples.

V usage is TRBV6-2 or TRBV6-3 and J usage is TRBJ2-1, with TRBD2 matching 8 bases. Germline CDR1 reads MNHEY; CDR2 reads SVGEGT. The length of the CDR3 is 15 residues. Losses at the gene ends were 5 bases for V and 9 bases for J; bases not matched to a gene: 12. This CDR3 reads CASSPLPGGRGEQFF. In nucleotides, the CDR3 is TGTGCCAGCAGTCCACTCCCGGGAGGGCGTGGTGAGCAGTTCTTC.

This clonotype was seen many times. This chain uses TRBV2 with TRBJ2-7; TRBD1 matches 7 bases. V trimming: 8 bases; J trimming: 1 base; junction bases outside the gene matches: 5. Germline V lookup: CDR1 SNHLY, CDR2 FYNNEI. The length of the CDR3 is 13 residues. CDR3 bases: TGTGCCAGCGGGCCGGACAGGTCCTACGAGCAGTACTTC. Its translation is CASGPDRSYEQYF.

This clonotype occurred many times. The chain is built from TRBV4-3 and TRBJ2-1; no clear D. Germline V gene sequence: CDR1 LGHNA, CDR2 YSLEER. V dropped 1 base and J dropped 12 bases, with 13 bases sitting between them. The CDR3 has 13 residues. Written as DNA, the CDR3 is TGCGCCAGCAGCCAAGGGTTCTCTGCGAGGCAGTTCTTC. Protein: CASSQGFSARQFF.

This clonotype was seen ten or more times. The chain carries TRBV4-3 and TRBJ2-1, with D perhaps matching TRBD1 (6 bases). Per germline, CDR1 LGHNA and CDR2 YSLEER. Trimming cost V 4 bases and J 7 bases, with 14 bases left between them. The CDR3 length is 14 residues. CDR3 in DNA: TGCGCCAGCAGCCGTAACCCGGGACATAATGAGCAGTTCTTC. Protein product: CASSRNPGHNEQFF.

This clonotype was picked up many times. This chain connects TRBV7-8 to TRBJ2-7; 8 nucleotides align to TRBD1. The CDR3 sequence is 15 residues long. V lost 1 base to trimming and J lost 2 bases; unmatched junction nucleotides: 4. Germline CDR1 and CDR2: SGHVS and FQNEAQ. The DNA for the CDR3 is TGTGCCAGCAGCTTAGGCACAGGGGGGACCTACGAGCAGTACTTC. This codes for CASSLGTGGTYEQYF.

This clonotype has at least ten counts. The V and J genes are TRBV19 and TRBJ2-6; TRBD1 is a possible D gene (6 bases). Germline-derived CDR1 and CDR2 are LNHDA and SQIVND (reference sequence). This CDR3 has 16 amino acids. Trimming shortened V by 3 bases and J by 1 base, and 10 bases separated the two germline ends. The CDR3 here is CASSIFRGSGANVLTF. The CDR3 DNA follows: TGTGCCAGTAGTATTTTCAGGGGATCTGGGGCCAACGTCCTGACTTTC. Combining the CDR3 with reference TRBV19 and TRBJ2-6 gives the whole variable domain DGGITQSPKYLFRKEGQNVTLSCEQNLNHDAMYWYRQDPGQGLRLIYYSQIVNDFQKGDIAEGYSVSREKKESFPLTVTSAQKNPTAFYLCASSIFRGSGANVLTFGAGSRLTVL.

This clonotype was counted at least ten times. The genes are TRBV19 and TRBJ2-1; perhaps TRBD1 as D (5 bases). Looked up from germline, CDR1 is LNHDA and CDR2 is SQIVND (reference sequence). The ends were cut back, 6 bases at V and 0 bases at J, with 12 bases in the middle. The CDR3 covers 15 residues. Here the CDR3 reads CASRTTASSYNEQFF. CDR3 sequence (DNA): TGTGCCAGTAGGACGACAGCGAGCTCCTACAATGAGCAGTTCTTC.

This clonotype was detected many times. The CDR3 loop is CASSEEDRGDQPQHF. CDR3 nucleotide sequence: TGTGCCAGCAGTGAGGAAGACAGGGGTGATCAGCCCCAGCATTTT. This chain connects TRBV2 to TRBJ1-5; 8 nucleotides agree with TRBD1. V shed 3 bases, J shed 5 bases, and the junction held 6 bases outside the gene matches. CDR3 size: 15 residues. CDR1 and CDR2 from the germline V gene are SNHLY and FYNNEI. Using reference TRBV2 and TRBJ1-5 for the parts outside the CDR3, the full variable domain is EPEVTQTPSHQVTQMGQEVILRCVPISNHLYFYWYRQILGQKVEFLVSFYNNEISEKSEIFDDQFSVERPDGSNFTLKIRSTKLEDSAMYFCASSEEDRGDQPQHFGDGTRLSIL.

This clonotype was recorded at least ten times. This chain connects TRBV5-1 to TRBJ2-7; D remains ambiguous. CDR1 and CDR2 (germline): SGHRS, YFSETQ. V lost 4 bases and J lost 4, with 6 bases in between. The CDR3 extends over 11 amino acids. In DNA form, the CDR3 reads TGCGCCAGCAGCACGAATTACGAGCAGTACTTC. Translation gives CASSTNYEQYF.

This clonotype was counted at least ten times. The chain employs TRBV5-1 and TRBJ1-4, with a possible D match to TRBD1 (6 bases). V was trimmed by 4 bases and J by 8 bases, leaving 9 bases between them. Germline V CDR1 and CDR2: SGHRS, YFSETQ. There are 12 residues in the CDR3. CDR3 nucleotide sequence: TGCGCCAGCAGCCTCAGGGGAGAAAAACTGTTTTTT. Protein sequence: CASSLRGEKLFF.

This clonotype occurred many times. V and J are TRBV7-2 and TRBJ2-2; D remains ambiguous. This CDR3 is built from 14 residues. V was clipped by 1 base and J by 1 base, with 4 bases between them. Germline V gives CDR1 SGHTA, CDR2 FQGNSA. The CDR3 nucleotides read TGTGCCAGCAGCTTAGGACAGAACACCGGGGAGCTGTTTTTT. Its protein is CASSLGQNTGELFF.

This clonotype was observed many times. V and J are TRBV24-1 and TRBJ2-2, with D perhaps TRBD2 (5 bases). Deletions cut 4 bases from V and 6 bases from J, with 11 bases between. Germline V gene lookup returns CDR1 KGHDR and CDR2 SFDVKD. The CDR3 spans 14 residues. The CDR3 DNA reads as TGTGCCACCAGTGACTCTACTAGACCCGGGGAGCTGTTTTTT. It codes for CATSDSTRPGELFF.

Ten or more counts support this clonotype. CDR3 amino acids: CSGGADRAETQYF. CDR3 sequence (DNA): TGCAGCGGGGGGGCGGACAGGGCGGAGACCCAGTACTTC. The V and J genes are TRBV29-1 and TRBJ2-5, with 8 bases aligning to TRBD1. J gave up 5 bases and V 7 bases, and 9 bases lay outside the gene matches. The CDR3 consists of 13 residues. CDR1 is SQVTM, CDR2 ANQGSEA, per germline. Looking up the rest from reference TRBV29-1 and TRBJ2-5 gives the full variable domain: SAVISQKPSRDICQRGTSLTIQCQVDSQVTMMFWYRQQPGQSLTLIATANQGSEATYESGFVIDKFPISRPNLTFSTLTVSNMSPEDSSIYLCSGGADRAETQYFGPGTRLLVL.

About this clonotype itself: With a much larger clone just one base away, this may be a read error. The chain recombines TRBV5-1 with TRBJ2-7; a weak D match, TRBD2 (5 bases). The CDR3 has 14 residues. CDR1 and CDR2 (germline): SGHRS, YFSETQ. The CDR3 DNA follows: TGCACCAGCAGCTTCGGTAGCGCGACCTACGAGCAGTACTTC. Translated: CTSSFGSATYEQYF.

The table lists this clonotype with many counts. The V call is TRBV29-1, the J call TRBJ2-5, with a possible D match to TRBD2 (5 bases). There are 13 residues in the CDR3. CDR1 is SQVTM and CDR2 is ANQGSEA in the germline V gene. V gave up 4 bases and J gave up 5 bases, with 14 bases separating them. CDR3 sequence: CSVGARLKETQYF. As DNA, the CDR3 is TGCAGCGTTGGGGCCAGACTAAAGGAGACCCAGTACTTC.

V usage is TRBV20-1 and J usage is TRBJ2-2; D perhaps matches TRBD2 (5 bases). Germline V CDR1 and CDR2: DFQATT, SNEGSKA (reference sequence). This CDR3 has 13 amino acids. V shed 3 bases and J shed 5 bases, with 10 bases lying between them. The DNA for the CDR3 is TGCAGTGCTAGGGTAGCGCCGACCGGGGAGCTGTTTTTT. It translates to CSARVAPTGELFF.

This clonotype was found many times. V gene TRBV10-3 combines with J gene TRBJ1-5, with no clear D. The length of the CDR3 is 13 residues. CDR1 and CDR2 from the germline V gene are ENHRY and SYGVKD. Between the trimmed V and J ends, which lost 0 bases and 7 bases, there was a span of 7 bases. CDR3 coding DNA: TGTGCCATCAGTGAGTCAGGAGGACAGCCCCAGCATTTT. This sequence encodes CAISESGGQPQHF.

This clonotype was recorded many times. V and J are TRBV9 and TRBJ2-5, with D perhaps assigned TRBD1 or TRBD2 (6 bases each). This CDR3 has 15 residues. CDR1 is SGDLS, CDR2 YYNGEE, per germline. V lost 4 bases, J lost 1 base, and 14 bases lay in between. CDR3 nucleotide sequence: TGTGCCAGCAGCTTCCAAGGGGGGCCCCAAGAGACCCAGTACTTC. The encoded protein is CASSFQGGPQETQYF.

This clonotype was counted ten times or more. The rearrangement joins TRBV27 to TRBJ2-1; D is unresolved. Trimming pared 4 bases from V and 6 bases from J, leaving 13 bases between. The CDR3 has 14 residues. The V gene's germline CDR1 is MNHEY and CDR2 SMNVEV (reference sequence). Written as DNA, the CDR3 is TGTGCCAGCAGTTCCAGCCGACAAGTCAATGAGCAGTTCTTC. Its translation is CASSSSRQVNEQFF.

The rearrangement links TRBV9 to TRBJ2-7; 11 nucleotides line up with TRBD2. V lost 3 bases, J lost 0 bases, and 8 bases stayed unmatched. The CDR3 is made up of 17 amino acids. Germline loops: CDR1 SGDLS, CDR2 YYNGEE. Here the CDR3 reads CASSGRTSGQDSYEQYF. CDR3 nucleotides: TGTGCCAGCAGCGGTAGGACTAGCGGGCAGGACTCCTACGAGCAGTACTTC.

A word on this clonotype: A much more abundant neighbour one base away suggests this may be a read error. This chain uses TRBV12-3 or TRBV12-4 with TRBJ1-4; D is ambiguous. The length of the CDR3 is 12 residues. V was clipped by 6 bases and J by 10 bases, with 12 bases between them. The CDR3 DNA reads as TGTGCCAGCAGCTTGAGAGGTGGAAAACTGTTTTTT. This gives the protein CASSLRGGKLFF.

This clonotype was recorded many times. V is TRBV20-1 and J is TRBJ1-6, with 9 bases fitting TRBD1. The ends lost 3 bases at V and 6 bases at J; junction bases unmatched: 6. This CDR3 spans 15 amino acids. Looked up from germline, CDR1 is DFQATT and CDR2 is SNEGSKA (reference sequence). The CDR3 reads CSASPPTGGNSPLHF. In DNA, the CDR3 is TGCAGTGCTAGTCCCCCGACAGGGGGTAATTCACCCCTCCACTTT.

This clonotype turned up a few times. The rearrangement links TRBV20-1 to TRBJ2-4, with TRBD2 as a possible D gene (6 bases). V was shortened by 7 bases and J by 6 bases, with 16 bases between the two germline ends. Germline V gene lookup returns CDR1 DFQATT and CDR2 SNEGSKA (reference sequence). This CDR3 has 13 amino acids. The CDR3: CSGAAGLPNIQYF. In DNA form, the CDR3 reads TGCAGTGGGGCTGCGGGGCTCCCAAACATTCAGTACTTC.

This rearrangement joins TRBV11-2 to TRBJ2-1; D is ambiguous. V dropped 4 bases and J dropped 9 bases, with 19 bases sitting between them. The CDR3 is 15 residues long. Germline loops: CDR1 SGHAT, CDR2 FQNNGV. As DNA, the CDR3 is TGTGCCAGCAGCTGGTTAGCTACCGTTGATGCTGAGCAGTTCTTC. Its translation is CASSWLATVDAEQFF.

Here the CDR3 DNA reads TGTGCCACCAGCAGAGATAGGTCATTAGCCAAAAACATTCAGTACTTC. The encoded protein is CATSRDRSLAKNIQYF. The J gene is TRBJ2-4, the V gene TRBV15; no reliable D call. The ends were cut back, 0 bases at V and 0 bases at J, with 9 bases in the middle. The CDR3 loop spans 16 amino acids. Per the germline V gene, CDR1 is LNHNV and CDR2 is YYDKDF (reference sequence).

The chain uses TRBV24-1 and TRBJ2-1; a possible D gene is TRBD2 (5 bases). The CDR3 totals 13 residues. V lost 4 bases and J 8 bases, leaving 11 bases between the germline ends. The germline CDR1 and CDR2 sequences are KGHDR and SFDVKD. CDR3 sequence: CATSDPRGYEQFF. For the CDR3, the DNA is TGTGCCACCAGTGACCCCAGAGGGTATGAGCAGTTCTTC.

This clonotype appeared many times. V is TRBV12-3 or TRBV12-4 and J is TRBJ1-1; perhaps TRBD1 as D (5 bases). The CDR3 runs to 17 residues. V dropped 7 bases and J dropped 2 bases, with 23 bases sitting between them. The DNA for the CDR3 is TGTGCCAGCATCCCACGGGGCACGGGGTCCATCAACACTGAAGCTTTCTTT. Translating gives CASIPRGTGSINTEAFF.